This T cell receptor (beta chain) was recorded in a study of T cell responses to AZD1222 COVID-19 vaccine. Study observations and caveats: There were vaccine-associated CD4 TCRs across spike, dominant at 160-218 and 743-854. Clonal diversity was possibly underestimated, and the donors were mostly white British, with more females.

The method was immunoSEQ multiplex PCR; TCRdb's version includes in-frame clones alone and lacks a portion of them. The sample records roughly 150,000 clones, around 88% being singletons. The V and J ends lost 8 bases and 8 bases respectively, with 7 bases between them. The CDR3 totals 10 residues. Germline assignment: CDR1 MDHEN and CDR2 SYDVKM. A remark on this clone: Its specificity is unknown.

The receptor's source is an adult in good health. Sample: peripheral blood, taken on day 0 of AZD1222 vaccination. The chain links TRBV28 to TRBJ2-4, with no clear D. DNA for the CDR3: TGTGCCAGCGGTAGGGACATTCAGTACTTC. Translated: CASGRDIQYF.